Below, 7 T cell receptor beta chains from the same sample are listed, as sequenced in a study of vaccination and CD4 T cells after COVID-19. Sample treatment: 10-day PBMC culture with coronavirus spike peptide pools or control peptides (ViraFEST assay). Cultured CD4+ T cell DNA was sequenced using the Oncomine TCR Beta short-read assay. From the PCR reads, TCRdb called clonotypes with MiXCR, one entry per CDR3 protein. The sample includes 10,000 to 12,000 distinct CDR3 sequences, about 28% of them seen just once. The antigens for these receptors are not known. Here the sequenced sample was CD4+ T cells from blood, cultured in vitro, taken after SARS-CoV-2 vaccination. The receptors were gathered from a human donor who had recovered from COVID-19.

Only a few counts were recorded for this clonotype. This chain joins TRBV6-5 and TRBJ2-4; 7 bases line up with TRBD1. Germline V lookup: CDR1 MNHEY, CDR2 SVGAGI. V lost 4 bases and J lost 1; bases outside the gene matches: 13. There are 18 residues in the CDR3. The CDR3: CASSFYPLDREAKNIQYF. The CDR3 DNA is TGTGCCAGCAGTTTCTACCCCCTCGACAGGGAGGCCAAAAACATTCAGTACTTC.

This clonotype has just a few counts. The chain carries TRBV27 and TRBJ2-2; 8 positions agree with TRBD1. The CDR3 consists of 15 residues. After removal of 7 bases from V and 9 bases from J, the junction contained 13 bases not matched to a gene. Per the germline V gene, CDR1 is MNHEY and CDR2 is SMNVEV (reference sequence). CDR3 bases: TGTGCCAGCAAACCCCGGACAGGGTCTCTAAGGGAGCTGTTTTTT. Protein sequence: CASKPRTGSLRELFF.

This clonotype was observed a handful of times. The chain's CDR3 is CASSLFLPGPHEQYF. CDR3 nucleotide sequence: TGTGCCAGCAGTTTATTCCTCCCTGGGCCCCACGAGCAGTACTTC. The chain has TRBV28 and TRBJ2-7; D unclear. The CDR3 is 15 amino acids. Germline values: CDR1 MDHEN, CDR2 SYDVKM. Trimming left V 1 base short and J 5 bases short, with 15 bases between. Combining the CDR3 with reference TRBV28 and TRBJ2-7 gives the whole variable domain DVKVTQSSRYLVKRTGEKVFLECVQDMDHENMFWYRQDPGLGLRLIYFSYDVKMKEKGDIPEGYSVSREKKERFSLILESASTNQTSMYLCASSLFLPGPHEQYFGPGTRLTVT.

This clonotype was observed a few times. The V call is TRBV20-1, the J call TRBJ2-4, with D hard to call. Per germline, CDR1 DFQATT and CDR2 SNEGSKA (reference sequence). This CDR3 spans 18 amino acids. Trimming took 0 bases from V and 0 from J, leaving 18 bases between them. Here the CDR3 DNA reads TGCAGTGCTAGAGAGAGGCCTTACAGCCCACTAGCCAAAAACATTCAGTACTTC. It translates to CSARERPYSPLAKNIQYF.

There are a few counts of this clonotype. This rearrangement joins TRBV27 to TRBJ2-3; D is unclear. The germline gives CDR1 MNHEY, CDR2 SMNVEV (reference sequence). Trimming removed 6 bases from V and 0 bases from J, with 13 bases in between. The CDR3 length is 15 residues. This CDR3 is CASRPLSTSTDTQYF. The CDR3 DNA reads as TGTGCCAGCAGACCGTTATCAACTAGCACAGATACGCAGTATTTT.

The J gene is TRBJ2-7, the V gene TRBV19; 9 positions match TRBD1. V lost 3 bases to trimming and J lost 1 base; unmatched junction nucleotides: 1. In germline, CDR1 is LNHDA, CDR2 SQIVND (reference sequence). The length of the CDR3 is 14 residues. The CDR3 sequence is CASSMGTGSYEQYF. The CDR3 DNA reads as TGTGCCAGTAGTATGGGGACAGGGTCCTACGAGCAGTACTTC.

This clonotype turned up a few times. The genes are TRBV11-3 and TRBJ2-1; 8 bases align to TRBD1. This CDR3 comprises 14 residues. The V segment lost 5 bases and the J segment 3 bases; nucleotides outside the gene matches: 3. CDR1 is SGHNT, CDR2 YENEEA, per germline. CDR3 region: CASSPGQGYNEQFF. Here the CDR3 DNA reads TGTGCCAGCAGCCCCGGACAGGGCTACAATGAGCAGTTCTTC.